This TCR beta chain was obtained from a study of cytomegalovirus exposure and HLA in healthy donors (dated by TCRdb to the late 2010s). As for the study more broadly: An earlier analysis of some 600 of the donors reported about 260 Gb of sequence data and around 110 million unique TCR beta sequences obtained from around 190 million T cells. Approximately 300 gigabases of sequencing data and 70 million to 85 million unique TCR sequences were included in an early release covering about 600 HLA-typed donors. The genetic ancestry cluster associated with self-reported Caucasian donors included 81% of the roughly 400 genotyped donors. The aim of the study was to test whether cataloging public T cell receptors could identify signatures of past pathogen exposure. The study profiled the T cell repertoires of 500 to 800 subjects by immunosequencing and related them to cytomegalovirus serostatus. In addition to the first cohort of 666 subjects, a separate validation cohort of approximately 130 different subjects was used. High-throughput TCR immunosequencing, statistical association of individual TCRs with disease status, and machine learning were combined to predict cytomegalovirus infection status. In a later analysis, previously published TCR beta repertoires from hundreds of donors were re-analyzed and high-resolution HLA genotyping was added so that TCR occurrence patterns could be studied. Rather than using new phenotypic data, the later analysis identified candidate immune exposures from TCR beta sequences and from how often those sequences occurred across donors. An earlier analysis of 587 of the donors applied high-throughput TCR beta sequencing to assess whether each TCR beta V gene segment acted as functional or pseudogenic. Donor age, sex, ethnicity and CMV serostatus were collected together with the repertoire data. A later genetic analysis used genome-wide SNP genotypes for 398 of the 666 donors, treating that subset as a discovery cohort. All discovery cohort repertoires had been generated using a single sequencing platform. Class I and class II HLA loci were covered by the typing at four-digit resolution. Typing coverage differed by locus: A, B, C, DRB1 and DQB1 were typed in roughly 620-640 donors, DQA1 in roughly 500, DPA1 in approximately 600, and DPB1 in 400 to 490. About five DR-DQ haplotypes were treated as single units for association and clustering because of strong linkage in the cohort. Among about 370 genotyped donors of the cohort, an average of approximately 240,000 unique TCR beta nucleotide sequences was sequenced per donor, of which roughly 17% were non-productive.

The library relied on the immunoSEQ multiplex PCR assay. A mixture of 60 forward primers for TCR Vbeta segments and 13 reverse primers for TCR Jbeta segments was used in the multiplex PCR. A multiplex PCR assay on genomic DNA amplified the CDR3 region of rearranged TCR beta genes. On the Illumina HiSeq System, the amplified TCR beta libraries were sequenced as 87-base-pair reads. For the original study's pipeline: A later analysis counted around 72 million unique TCR beta chains across the 650 to 800 repertoires, and around 9.9 million of these chains were shared by at least two donors. To remove PCR and sequencing errors, raw reads were error-corrected and collapsed into unique sequences using a nearest-neighbor algorithm that merged closely related sequences. CDR3 sequences were aligned to IMGT reference sequences to assign V, D and J gene segments. For a sequence to be retained, at least a six-nucleotide match to both a V gene segment and a J gene segment was required. Rearrangements were called productive when the CDR3 lacked stop codons and stayed in frame with V and J; all others were non-productive. Following IMGT convention, CDR3 was defined as the stretch from the second conserved V-encoded cysteine up to the conserved J-encoded phenylalanine. Sequences without an unambiguous match to a single V gene segment were excluded from the earlier analysis of 450 to 650 of the donors. An earlier analysis of several hundred of the donors called V segments functional above 56.7% productive rearrangements and segregating when the between-donor standard deviation exceeded 5%. A statistical classification framework was developed to diagnose cytomegalovirus status using the catalog of TCR beta chain sequences. In a later analysis, TCR nucleotide sequences were compared against IMGT/GENE-DB human TR gene sequences so that V and J genes could be assigned. In a later analysis, CDR3 sequences and most-parsimonious VDJ recombination scenarios were assigned using the TCRdist pipeline. In a later analysis, each TCR beta chain was defined by its CDR3 amino acid sequence together with its V-gene family, and reads lacking a unique V-gene family were excluded. A later analysis removed 500 to 600 highly shared, low-generation-probability nucleotide sequences to deal with suspected cross-contamination and a sequencing artifact. For each public chain, a later analysis derived a clonal expansion index from normalized ranks of inferred template counts within each repertoire. In a later analysis, generation probabilities were computed using a VDJ recombination model fitted to out-of-frame rearrangements, and the results were checked against IGoR. In a later analysis, TCR-TCR, TCR-HLA and TCR-CMV co-occurrence was scored with hypergeometric tests, and a repertoire-size bias correction was applied to TCR pairs. False discovery rates were estimated in a later analysis by permuting HLA or CMV assignments 20 times. In a later analysis, co-occurring TCRs were grouped using DBSCAN, with TCRdist sequence similarity added in when clustering inside HLA-allele-positive subsets. Repertoires with fewer than 30,000 or more than 120,000 public chains, plus five repertoires with anomalous nucleotide sharing, were excluded from co-occurrence clustering. TCRdb holds this immuneACCESS table with in-frame rearrangements only. Some clones are missing; in checked studies, unresolved V genes explain under half, and the rest has no known cause. The DNA gave D and trimming, while V, J and clone size come from that table. The sample records fewer than 350,000 clones, 70% to 90% of which are singletons. The top ten constitute roughly 2.3% of the sample.

The cohort was made up of several hundred healthy bone marrow donors. All cohort members were sampled while nominally healthy, although unrecorded immune exposures were likely present. The donor tested CMV seronegative and was one of the 352 seronegative cohort members. A peripheral blood sample was collected from each donor, and TCR beta sequencing was performed on peripheral blood mononuclear cells. The Qiagen DNeasy Blood Extraction Kit was used to extract genomic DNA from the blood cell samples. What the work shows at the level of the full study, not this receptor alone: V-gene and J-gene trimming of TCR beta chains was associated with a missense DCLRE1C variant in a later genetic analysis, and the association was replicated in an independent cohort. The study gave a list of some 150 TCR beta chains associated with cytomegalovirus. Most TCR sequences were seen in very few donors, while some public TCRs were found in many individuals. In a later analysis, HLA-associated TCR beta chains were found to be more clonally expanded and to have lower generation probabilities than equally common non-associated chains. Correlated functional status among segregating V segments might be attributable to linkage disequilibrium, but an unknown experimental factor could not be ruled out. Immune exposure information for the cohort was limited to CMV serostatus. A cluster of highly shared sequence variants was judged likely to represent a technical artifact of the sequencing pipeline. Specific HLA alleles were associated with 15,000 to 20,000 TCR beta sequences at a false discovery rate of 0.05 in a later analysis. An earlier analysis of around 500 of the donors showed that most TCR beta V segments appeared in productive rearrangements either about 87% or about 30% of the time, which broadly matched IMGT annotations. In vitro tests confirmed that a few of the cytomegalovirus-associated TCR beta chains recognize cytomegalovirus antigens. Some IMGT-functional V segments, including TRBV6-2 and TRBV6-3, could not be told apart with the 87-base-pair reads, so those segments were excluded. In this cohort, only TCR beta chains were sequenced, and detectable features were limited by the absence of alpha or paired-chain data. According to a later analysis, TCR association rates differed among HLA loci, with DRB1 alleles showing the most associated TCRs and HLA-C alleles showing the fewest. Because counts were too low, approximately 15 rarely observed V segments, including chromosome 9 orphons, were excluded from the earlier analysis of under 650 of the donors. The classifier was reported to diagnose cytomegalovirus status with high specificity and sensitivity in both the original and validation cohorts. According to the authors, the approach could potentially be generalized to other disease states and immunological phenotypes. According to a later analysis, parvovirus B19, influenza, CMV and Epstein-Barr virus appeared linked to several top co-occurrence clusters. According to a later genetic analysis, donors in an Asian-associated ancestry cluster had fewer N-insertions in productive TCRs than the roughly 670-donor mean. When HLA alleles, especially DR and DQ, strongly co-occurred, attributing TCR associations to individual alleles was difficult. Most CMV-associated TCR beta chains appeared to be HLA-restricted in a later analysis, and the HLA associations seemed to be driven largely by CMV exposure. Roughly uniform sequencing depth across donors was assumed in presence/absence analyses, although this assumption may not hold. HLA typing was unavailable for some donors at each locus, so association tests used only the typed subset. A further reported finding was that TCR beta sequences accurately predicted the HLA-A and HLA-B alleles for most subjects in the first cohort.

The CDR3 numbers 13 residues from cysteine through phenylalanine. CDR3 DNA only is kept here, 39 bases in frame from base 1. For CDR1 and CDR2, the germline V gene lists MGHDK and SYGVNS. V drops 4 bases and J drops 3 bases, leaving 6 bases in between. As regards this clone: This receptor's antigen is unknown. Qualities for individual bases were not recorded, and no much larger clone is one base off.

Sequencing was done on a sample of PBMCs. The sequence is built from TRBV25-1 and TRBJ2-2; tentative D gene TRBD1, with 5 bases matching. The TCR was taken from a young woman in good health and CMV-seronegative. In nucleotide form, the sequence is TGTGCCAGCAGTGGGGGCTACACCGGGGAGCTGTTTTTT. Its protein is CASSGGYTGELFF.